What follows are 12 T cell receptor beta chains derived from one specimen sequenced in a study of T cell responses to AZD1222 COVID-19 vaccine. This table comes from immunoSEQ multiplex PCR, and its TCRdb copy is limited to in-frame clones, with some not included. The sample comprises over 110,000 clones, approximately 93% of which are singletons, and 9.5% to 15% rests with the top ten. This specimen was peripheral blood, taken after recovery from COVID-19. These receptors originate from an adult who had recovered from COVID-19.

This sequence joins TRBV6-2 or TRBV6-3 and TRBJ2-2, with D possibly called TRBD1 or TRBD2 (5 bases each). Trimming cost V 6 bases and J 1 base, with 9 bases left between them. Looked up from germline, CDR1 is MNHEY and CDR2 is SVGEGT. The CDR3 sequence is 14 residues long. CDR3 amino acids: CASSRGLNTGELFF. CDR3 sequence (DNA): TGTGCCAGCAGCCGGGGCTTGAACACCGGGGAGCTGTTTTTT.

The chain has TRBV27 and TRBJ2-3; 14 bases are a match to TRBD2. This CDR3 comprises 17 residues. The germline CDR1 and CDR2 sequences are MNHEY and SMNVEV (reference sequence). Trimming at V came to 5 bases and at J to 1 base, leaving 5 bases not matched to a gene. DNA of the CDR3: TGTGCCAGCAGTCTCCAGGGACTAGCGGGGGGCACAGATACGCAGTATTTT. Encoded protein: CASSLQGLAGGTDTQYF.

V is TRBV19 and J is TRBJ2-3; either TRBD1 or TRBD2 may fit D (5 bases each). Deletions cut 4 bases from V and 4 bases from J, with 12 bases between. The germline gives CDR1 LNHDA, CDR2 SQIVND (reference sequence). The CDR3 is 14 residues long. The CDR3: CASSRGRTSDTQYF. Written as DNA, the CDR3 is TGTGCCAGTAGTAGGGGACGGACCTCAGATACGCAGTATTTT.

This sequence joins TRBV5-4 and TRBJ2-7; no definite D call. From germline, CDR1 is SGHNT and CDR2 YYREEE (reference sequence). Trimming stripped 2 bases from V and 2 bases from J, with 8 bases between. The CDR3 consists of 13 residues. The CDR3 protein is CASSFGPAYEQYF. The CDR3, as DNA: TGTGCCAGCAGCTTCGGCCCAGCCTACGAGCAGTACTTC.

This clone turned up a few times. The genes are TRBV7-8 and TRBJ2-7; D is perhaps TRBD2 (6 bases). The V gene's germline CDR1 is SGHVS and CDR2 FQNEAQ. V was clipped by 5 bases and J by 4 bases, with 9 bases between them. The CDR3 sequence is 12 residues long. CDR3 protein: CASSLLAYEQYF. For the CDR3, the DNA is TGTGCCAGCAGCCTACTAGCATACGAGCAGTACTTC.

The chain recombines TRBV19 with TRBJ2-3; D tentatively fits TRBD1 or TRBD2 (5 bases each). The germline V and J ends were trimmed by 3 bases and 6 bases, with 19 bases remaining between them. This CDR3 spans 16 amino acids. CDR1 is LNHDA, CDR2 SQIVND, per germline (reference sequence). The CDR3 spells CASSILSGHKGDTQYF. Here the CDR3 DNA reads TGTGCCAGTAGTATCTTGAGCGGTCATAAGGGGGATACGCAGTATTTT.

The chain uses TRBV19 and TRBJ1-4, with TRBD1 as a possible D gene (5 bases). The V and J ends lost 5 bases and 7 bases respectively, with 11 bases between them. CDR3 size: 13 residues. Germline V CDR1 and CDR2: LNHDA, SQIVND (reference sequence). The CDR3 protein is CASSSGTAEKLFF. CDR3 DNA: TGTGCCAGTAGTTCCGGGACGGCTGAAAAACTGTTTTTT.

The chain couples TRBV28 to TRBJ1-5; TRBD1 agrees at 7 bases. The germline V gene has CDR1 MDHEN and CDR2 SYDVKM. V dropped 3 bases and J dropped 2; count of bases not matched to a gene: 7. This CDR3 spans 16 amino acids. CDR3 region: CASSFAGGIGNQPQHF. The CDR3 DNA sequence: TGTGCCAGCAGTTTCGCAGGGGGGATTGGCAATCAGCCCCAGCATTTT. The full variable domain, completed using reference TRBV28 and TRBJ1-5, is DVKVTQSSRYLVKRTGEKVFLECVQDMDHENMFWYRQDPGLGLRLIYFSYDVKMKEKGDIPEGYSVSREKKERFSLILESASTNQTSMYLCASSFAGGIGNQPQHFGDGTRLSIL.

The chain recombines TRBV28 with TRBJ2-4; D may correspond to TRBD1 or TRBD2 (6 bases each). The germline V and J ends were trimmed by 7 bases and 0 bases, with 13 bases remaining between them. CDR3 length: 15 residues. CDR1 is MDHEN, CDR2 SYDVKM, per germline. The CDR3 reads CASTPGAGAKNIQYF. CDR3 nucleotide sequence: TGTGCCAGCACTCCGGGGGCTGGAGCCAAAAACATTCAGTACTTC.

This chain links TRBV30 with TRBJ1-4; no clear D gene. The CDR3 runs to 15 residues. Trimming removed 0 bases from V and 4 bases from J, with 12 bases in between. Germline CDR1 and CDR2: GTSNPN and SVGIG (reference sequence). CDR3 sequence: CAWSVHGKGNEKLFF. CDR3 in DNA: TGTGCCTGGAGTGTACACGGAAAGGGTAATGAAAAACTGTTTTTT.

The chain employs TRBV27 and TRBJ2-3; no clear D gene. Trimming pared 4 bases from V and 2 bases from J, leaving 10 bases between. Germline V lookup: CDR1 MNHEY, CDR2 SMNVEV (reference sequence). CDR3 length: 14 amino acids. The CDR3 region is CASSSRRTTDTQYF. The DNA of the CDR3 is TGTGCCAGCAGTTCCAGACGGACCACAGATACGCAGTATTTT.

The chain employs TRBV14 and TRBJ2-1; D is undetermined. Germline V gene sequence: CDR1 SGHDN, CDR2 FVKESK. The CDR3 contains 13 residues. V was trimmed by 4 bases and J by 4 bases, leaving 8 bases between them. CDR3 in DNA: TGTGCCAGCAGCCCCCTTCGATACAATGAGCAGTTCTTC. It yields the protein CASSPLRYNEQFF.